The 27 T cell receptor beta chains below were found in one sample sequenced in a study of T cells in tumors after PD-1 blockade. Here immunoSEQ multiplex PCR was the method, and the copy in TCRdb shows in-frame clones only, minus some. This table has 11,000 or so clones, 63% appearing once. The sequences come from tumor tissue, collected before anti-PD-1 treatment. Source of these receptors: a human donor with basal cell carcinoma.

The chain links TRBV28 to TRBJ2-4; 8 positions match TRBD2. This CDR3 spans 15 amino acids. The trim removed 2 bases at V and 1 base at J, leaving 1 base unmatched. The germline V gene has CDR1 MDHEN and CDR2 SYDVKM. The CDR3 bases are TGTGCCAGCAGTTTACCGGGGGGGGCCAAAAACATTCAGTACTTC. Translating gives CASSLPGGAKNIQYF.

The genes are TRBV4-3 and TRBJ2-2; D call uncertain. Germline V gene lookup returns CDR1 LGHNA and CDR2 YSLEER. There are 15 residues in the CDR3. V was trimmed by 0 bases and J by 8 bases, leaving 13 bases between them. The CDR3 DNA reads as TGCGCCAGCAGCCAAGATCGGCCCTATGAAGGGGAGCTGTTTTTT. It specifies CASSQDRPYEGELFF.

The chain is built from TRBV6-5 and TRBJ1-2, with 8 bases fitting TRBD1. CDR3 length: 14 residues. Germline V CDR1 and CDR2: MNHEY, SVGAGI. V was clipped by 7 bases and J by 2 bases; unmatched bases: 6. CDR3 protein: CASTRDRNNYGYTF. The DNA for the CDR3 is TGTGCCAGCACCCGGGACAGGAACAACTATGGCTACACCTTC.

The CDR3 loop is CASSRQGNGNTIYF. The CDR3 DNA reads TGTGCCAGCAGCCGCCAGGGTAATGGAAACACCATATATTTT. The rearrangement links TRBV3-1 (or the pseudogene TRBV3-2) to TRBJ1-3, with TRBD1 as a possible D gene (5 bases). V was pared by 4 bases and J by 3 bases, with 10 bases between. Per the germline V gene, CDR1 is LGHDT and CDR2 is YNNKEL (reference sequence). The CDR3 has 14 amino acids.

The chain links TRBV2 to TRBJ1-5; D ambiguous. Germline values: CDR1 SNHLY, CDR2 FYNNEI. V was shortened by 5 bases and J by 0 bases, with 11 bases between the two germline ends. This CDR3 contains 15 residues. CDR3 DNA sequence: TGTGCCAGCAGTACCGTACTTGTTAGCAATCAGCCCCAGCATTTT. Protein product: CASSTVLVSNQPQHF.

This clone was picked up a small number of times. The chain is built from TRBV24-1 and TRBJ2-1; D perhaps matches TRBD1 (5 bases). V lost 6 bases, J lost 6 bases, and 17 bases lay in between. The CDR3 covers 15 residues. Germline V gene sequence: CDR1 KGHDR, CDR2 SFDVKD. The CDR3 DNA is TGTGCCACCAGTAGAGGTCCAGGGTTCCCCAATGAGCAGTTCTTC. Protein product: CATSRGPGFPNEQFF.

V and J are TRBV28 and TRBJ1-1; D gene unclear. CDR1 MDHEN and CDR2 SYDVKM come from the germline V gene. CDR3 length: 11 amino acids. The V gene lost 7 bases and the J gene lost 5 bases, with 8 bases spanning the gap. DNA of the CDR3: TGTGCCAGCACCCCGGGGACTGAAGCTTTCTTT. Amino acids: CASTPGTEAFF.

On this clone itself: One junction end does not reproduce the germline sequence, and a read error may be involved. J is TRBJ1-3 and V is TRBV19; D not resolved. CDR1 LNHDA and CDR2 SQIVND come from the germline V gene (reference sequence). The CDR3 loop spans 13 amino acids. CDR3 protein: CASRQHSGNTIYF. CDR3 DNA sequence: TGTGCAAGTAGGCAGCACTCTGGAAACACCATATATTTT.

This chain uses TRBV27 with TRBJ1-5; D is uncertain. The CDR3 consists of 16 residues. V lost 6 bases and J 7 bases, leaving 22 bases between the germline ends. Germline values: CDR1 MNHEY, CDR2 SMNVEV (reference sequence). This chain's CDR3 is CASSQFRAVGGQPQHF. CDR3 DNA sequence: TGTGCCAGCAGCCAATTTAGGGCTGTCGGAGGCCAGCCCCAGCATTTT.

Only a few counts were recorded for this clone. This sequence joins TRBV11-3 and TRBJ2-1; D gene uncertain. Germline V gene lookup returns CDR1 SGHNT and CDR2 YENEEA. Between the trimmed V and J ends, which lost 0 bases and 8 bases, there was a span of 5 bases. The CDR3 is 12 residues long. The CDR3 DNA reads as TGTGCCAGCAGCTTAGAATGGGATGAGCAGTTCTTC. As protein: CASSLEWDEQFF. The full variable domain, with the rest looked up from reference TRBV11-3 and TRBJ2-1, is EAGVVQSPRYKIIEKKQPVAFWCNPISGHNTLYWYLQNLGQGPELLIRYENEEAVDDSQLPKDRFSAERLKGVDSTLKIQPAELGDSAVYLCASSLEWDEQFFGPGTRLTVL.

The chain recombines TRBV5-1 with TRBJ1-6; the D gene is possibly TRBD1 (5 bases). CDR1 and CDR2 (germline): SGHRS, YFSETQ. The CDR3 loop spans 16 amino acids. V lost 2 bases and J 0 bases, leaving 9 bases between the germline ends. The CDR3, as DNA: TGCGCCAGCAGCTTCGGGGGGAGCTCCTATAATTCACCCCTCCACTTT. Amino acids: CASSFGGSSYNSPLHF.

The gene calls are TRBV3-1 (or the pseudogene TRBV3-2) and TRBJ1-4; D is unclear. Germline CDR1 is LGHDT and CDR2 is YNNKEL (reference sequence). V lost 4 bases, J lost 8 bases, and 11 bases lay in between. This CDR3 contains 13 residues. The CDR3 nucleotides read TGTGCCAGCAGCCCTACCGTGGGGGAAAAACTGTTTTTT. Translating gives CASSPTVGEKLFF.

The chain links TRBV3-1 (or the pseudogene TRBV3-2) to TRBJ1-2; 9 nucleotides line up with TRBD1. The CDR3 extends over 15 amino acids. In germline, CDR1 is LGHDT, CDR2 YNNKEL (reference sequence). With V trimmed by 4 bases and J by 2 bases, 5 bases remained unmatched. This CDR3 reads CASSRGQGRNYGYTF. The CDR3 DNA reads as TGTGCCAGCAGCCGTGGACAGGGGCGAAACTATGGCTACACCTTC.

There are a few counts of this clone. V usage is TRBV16 and J usage is TRBJ1-1, with unresolved D. The CDR3 has 13 amino acids. Germline V gene lookup returns CDR1 KGHSY and CDR2 FQNENV. With 2 bases removed from V and 7 bases from J, the gap between germline ends came to 11 bases. CDR3 region: CASSQRWASEAFF. In DNA form, the CDR3 reads TGTGCCAGCAGCCAAAGGTGGGCGAGTGAAGCTTTCTTT.

The chain joins TRBV6-2 or TRBV6-3 to TRBJ1-2; no clear D. Germline CDR1 is MNHEY and CDR2 is SVGEGT. The CDR3 contains 15 residues. V was cut by 6 bases and J by 4 bases, with 18 bases left in between. The CDR3 DNA is TGTGCCAGCAGCCCGCTGGAATCGTGGGCCTATGGCTACACCTTC. Amino acids: CASSPLESWAYGYTF.

A few counts support this clone. CDR3 DNA sequence: TGCGCCAGCAGCTCCCTACAGGGAACCCTCCACTTT. It yields the protein CASSSLQGTLHF. V usage is TRBV5-1 and J usage is TRBJ1-6; D may be TRBD1 (6 bases). The V gene lost 3 bases and the J gene lost 14 bases, with 12 bases spanning the gap. CDR3 length: 12 amino acids. The V gene's germline CDR1 is SGHRS and CDR2 YFSETQ.

V gene TRBV11-3 combines with J gene TRBJ2-1, with TRBD1 as a possible D gene (6 bases). The germline V gene encodes CDR1 SGHNT and CDR2 YENEEA. V lost 1 base, J lost 2 bases, and 9 bases lay in between. This CDR3 has 15 residues. The CDR3 nucleotides read TGTGCCAGCAGCTTAGGGGGGCGGGCCTACAATGAGCAGTTCTTC. It specifies CASSLGGRAYNEQFF.

Regarding this clone: The sample contains more than one DNA sequence encoding this CDR3. The chain recombines TRBV7-9 with TRBJ1-1; D gene ambiguous. V was trimmed by 5 bases and J by 8 bases, leaving 12 bases between them. The germline gives CDR1 SEHNR, CDR2 FQNEAQ (reference sequence). The CDR3 runs to 12 residues. CDR3 nucleotides: TGTGCCAGCAGCCCCTCCGTGACCGAAGCTTTCTTT. Protein: CASSPSVTEAFF. The entire variable domain, with the rest obtained from reference TRBV7-9 and TRBJ1-1, is as follows: DTGVSQNPRHKITKRGQNVTFRCDPISEHNRLYWYRQTLGQGPEFLTYFQNEAQLEKSRLLSDRFSAERPKGSFSTLEIQRTEQGDSAMYLCASSPSVTEAFFGQGTRLTVV.

CDR3 bases: TGTGCCAGCAGCCTTTCGGGAGGGCGAACAGATACGCAGTATTTT. Its protein is CASSLSGGRTDTQYF. The chain uses TRBV7-8 and TRBJ2-3; 8 bases fit TRBD2. This CDR3 is 15 amino acids long. V lost 5 bases to trimming and J lost 3 bases; unmatched junction nucleotides: 7. CDR1 and CDR2 (germline): SGHVS, FQNEAQ.

The V and J genes are TRBV29-1 and TRBJ2-1; perhaps TRBD2 as D (6 bases). The V gene lost 6 bases and the J gene lost 4 bases, with 13 bases spanning the gap. From germline, CDR1 is SQVTM and CDR2 ANQGSEA. CDR3 size: 13 residues. DNA for the CDR3: TGCAGCGTAATAGCGGTTGTATACAATGAGCAGTTCTTC. Amino acids: CSVIAVVYNEQFF.

The V gene is TRBV2, the J gene TRBJ2-7; D is perhaps TRBD2 (6 bases). The CDR3 totals 13 residues. V was clipped by 4 bases and J by 2 bases, with 9 bases between them. Per germline, CDR1 SNHLY and CDR2 FYNNEI. CDR3 DNA: TGTGCCAGCAGTGGACTAGGCCCCTACGAGCAGTACTTC. Translation: CASSGLGPYEQYF.

The CDR3 DNA reads TGTGCCAGCTCCGTCGGACTAGCGGGTAATGAGCAGTTCTTC. It codes for CASSVGLAGNEQFF. This sequence joins TRBV18 and TRBJ2-1; 11 bases fit TRBD2. The CDR3 is made up of 14 amino acids. CDR1 and CDR2 from the germline V gene are KGHSH and LQKENI. V lost 6 bases to trimming and J lost 7 bases; unmatched junction nucleotides: 5. Full variable domain (outside the CDR3, taken from reference TRBV18 and TRBJ2-1): NAGVMQNPRHLVRRRGQEARLRCSPMKGHSHVYWYRQLPEEGLKFMVYLQKENIIDESGMPKERFSAEFPKEGPSILRIQQVVRGDSAAYFCASSVGLAGNEQFFGPGTRLTVL.

The chain uses TRBV21-1 and TRBJ1-1. TRBV21-1 is classified as a pseudogene. CDR3 length: 16 residues. The CDR3 DNA reads as TGTGCCAGCAGTGGGAGAATAGCTACACAACGCACTGAAGCTTTCTTT. It encodes CASSGRIATQRTEAFF.

CDR3 sequence reads: CASSLEEYTGELFF. Here the CDR3 DNA reads TGTGCCAGCAGTTTAGAAGAGTATACCGGGGAGCTGTTTTTT. The rearrangement links TRBV27 to TRBJ2-2; D is unresolved. V was pared by 2 bases and J by 5 bases, with 9 bases between. This CDR3 is built from 14 residues. CDR1 is MNHEY, CDR2 SMNVEV, per germline (reference sequence).

There are a few counts of this clone. The V call is TRBV7-3, the J call TRBJ1-2, with D unclear. The germline V gene has CDR1 SGHTA and CDR2 FQGTGA. The length of the CDR3 is 14 residues. Trimming shortened V by 5 bases and J by 8 bases, and 18 bases separated the two germline ends. This chain's CDR3 is CASSPRFEVGGYTF. The DNA of the CDR3 is TGTGCCAGCAGCCCCCGGTTCGAAGTCGGCGGCTACACCTTC.

This clone was counted only a few times. The rearrangement links TRBV5-4 to TRBJ2-2, with 10 positions matching TRBD2. The CDR3 totals 17 residues. From germline, CDR1 is SGHNT and CDR2 YYREEE (reference sequence). Germline trimming cut 4 bases from V and 4 bases from J; bases unmatched to any gene: 10. This CDR3 reads CASSRSGGAGATGELFF. CDR3 DNA: TGTGCCAGCAGCAGAAGCGGGGGGGCCGGTGCCACCGGGGAGCTGTTTTTT.

This clone was seen a single time. The genes are TRBV30 and TRBJ2-1; no clear D. V was shortened by 5 bases and J by 4 bases, with 15 bases between the two germline ends. Germline assignment: CDR1 GTSNPN and CDR2 SVGIG (reference sequence). This CDR3 comprises 14 residues. The CDR3 loop reads CAWVRATPYNEQFF. In DNA form, the CDR3 reads TGTGCCTGGGTACGAGCCACACCTTACAATGAGCAGTTCTTC.